The 24 T cell receptor beta chains given below trace back to one sample, sequenced in a study of CD8+CD57+ T cells in acquired aplastic anemia. Profiles of TCR beta VDJ and CDR3 were generated from a genomic DNA template. TCRdb recomputed calls from the reads with MiXCR, one row per CDR3 protein. The sample holds under 200,000 distinct CDR3 sequences, around 40% seen once. The sample comprised sorted CD4+, CD8+, or CD8+CD57+ T cells (not recorded which) from PBMCs. The receptors derive from a human donor in good health.

CDR3 sequence: CSARDLGIEQYF. The CDR3 nucleotides are TGCAGTGCTAGAGATTTGGGTATCGAGCAGTACTTC. The rearrangement joins TRBV20-1 to TRBJ2-7; D not resolved. The V and J ends lost 0 bases and 6 bases respectively, with 9 bases between them. This CDR3 has 12 amino acids. Per the germline V gene, CDR1 is DFQATT and CDR2 is SNEGSKA (reference sequence).

Ten or more counts support this clonotype. The CDR3 sequence is CATSDLAMDRGELFF. The DNA for the CDR3 is TGTGCCACCAGTGATTTGGCCATGGATCGTGGGGAGCTGTTTTTT. The chain combines TRBV24-1 with TRBJ2-2; D not resolved. The germline V gene encodes CDR1 KGHDR and CDR2 SFDVKD. Trimming left V 0 bases short and J 8 bases short, with 12 bases between. This CDR3 has 15 amino acids.

The chain is built from TRBV29-1 and TRBJ1-2, with D possibly matching TRBD1 (6 bases). There are 13 residues in the CDR3. Per the germline V gene, CDR1 is SQVTM and CDR2 is ANQGSEA. V was cut by 3 bases and J by 8 bases, with 16 bases left in between. The CDR3 protein is CSVEQGQGFGYTF. The CDR3 bases are TGCAGCGTTGAGCAGGGCCAGGGGTTCGGCTACACCTTC.

Worth noting for this clonotype: An end of the junction differs from the germline gene, which may be a read error. This chain joins TRBV27 and TRBJ1-1; TRBD1 might be the D (5 bases). The V gene's germline CDR1 is MNHEY and CDR2 SMNVEV (reference sequence). This CDR3 spans 13 amino acids. The CDR3 sequence is CATTTMATGEASF. The CDR3 DNA sequence: TGTGCCACCACGACGATGGCAACGGGGGAAGCTTCCTTT.

This clonotype was counted ten times or more. The chain is built from TRBV7-9 and TRBJ1-1; a weak D match, TRBD1 (6 bases). Germline V gene sequence: CDR1 SEHNR, CDR2 FQNEAQ (reference sequence). The CDR3 runs to 14 residues. V was clipped by 1 base and J by 4 bases, with 10 bases between them. CDR3 bases: TGTGCCAGCAGCTTAGAGACAGGAGGCACTGAAGCTTTCTTT. The encoded protein is CASSLETGGTEAFF.

This chain joins TRBV24-1 and TRBJ2-5; D possibly corresponds to TRBD1 (5 bases). The CDR3 has 16 amino acids. Trimming stripped 7 bases from V and 4 bases from J, with 21 bases between. Germline V CDR1 and CDR2: KGHDR, SFDVKD. DNA for the CDR3: TGTGCCACCAGGGGGTCGGGCAGGGCCCTTGGAGAGACCCAGTACTTC. Residues: CATRGSGRALGETQYF.

This clonotype was seen ten or more times. V usage is TRBV20-1 and J usage is TRBJ2-2; 10 positions match TRBD2. Germline CDR1 DFQATT, CDR2 SNEGSKA (reference sequence). The trim removed 5 bases at V and 2 bases at J, leaving 2 bases unmatched. The length of the CDR3 is 14 residues. As DNA, the CDR3 is TGCAGTGCTTTAGCGGGGGGCAACACCGGGGAGCTGTTTTTT. The encoded protein is CSALAGGNTGELFF.

Many counts were recorded for this clonotype. CDR3 bases: TGCGCCAGCAGCTTAGACAAGGGGACAGCGGGAGGGCCTTGGAATGAGCAGTTCTTC. Protein sequence: CASSLDKGTAGGPWNEQFF. V is TRBV5-1 and J is TRBJ2-1; the match to TRBD2 covers 10 bases. The V gene's germline CDR1 is SGHRS and CDR2 YFSETQ. This CDR3 spans 19 amino acids. The junction had 18 bases not matched to a gene; V was cut back by 2 bases and J by 7 bases.

V usage is TRBV12-3 or TRBV12-4 and J usage is TRBJ2-2; D not certain. CDR3 length: 15 amino acids. V was pared by 6 bases and J by 0 bases, with 11 bases between. This CDR3 is CASRNYGSNTGELFF. CDR3 nucleotides: TGTGCCAGCAGGAACTACGGATCGAACACCGGGGAGCTGTTTTTT.

The V and J genes are TRBV12-3 or TRBV12-4 and TRBJ1-2; D is undetermined. V was clipped by 6 bases and J by 0 bases, with 17 bases between them. The CDR3 runs to 16 residues. CDR3 in DNA: TGTGCCAGCAGCCAGGTAGAGCTTTCAGCTAACTATGGCTACACCTTC. Its translation is CASSQVELSANYGYTF.

The genes are TRBV5-4 and TRBJ2-1; 7 bases map to TRBD2. In germline, CDR1 is SGHNT, CDR2 YYREEE (reference sequence). The CDR3 sequence is 13 residues long. The V and J ends lost 5 bases and 7 bases, in that order; junction bases with no gene match: 6. CDR3 coding DNA: TGTGCCAGCAGATTCATGGGGGGGAATGAGCAGTTCTTC. This encodes CASRFMGGNEQFF.

The chain recombines TRBV4-2 with TRBJ2-1; weak D call: TRBD1 (6 bases). Germline V gene lookup returns CDR1 LGHNA and CDR2 YNFKEQ. The CDR3 has 16 residues. The ends were cut back, 0 bases at V and 3 bases at J, with 12 bases in the middle. CDR3 bases: TGTGCCAGCAGCCAAGATCTTGGGGGCAACTACAATGAGCAGTTCTTC. Translated: CASSQDLGGNYNEQFF.

The J gene is TRBJ2-7, the V gene TRBV29-1, with D unresolved. The CDR3 is made up of 11 amino acids. The germline V gene encodes CDR1 SQVTM and CDR2 ANQGSEA. The V end was cut by 4 bases, the J end by 3 bases, with 7 bases between. In nucleotides, the CDR3 is TGCAGCGTTGGCGACAACTACGAGCAGTACTTC. Its protein product is CSVGDNYEQYF.

This clonotype is medium-sized (0.01 to 0.1%) in the sample. The chain has TRBV2 and TRBJ1-1, with 7 bases aligning to TRBD1. This CDR3 comprises 14 residues. With V trimmed by 6 bases and J by 1 base, 5 bases remained unmatched. CDR1 and CDR2 (germline): SNHLY, FYNNEI. This CDR3 reads CASRGQYQNTEAFF. The CDR3 DNA is TGTGCCAGCAGGGGACAGTACCAGAACACTGAAGCTTTCTTT.

Only a few counts were recorded for this clonotype. The gene calls are TRBV18 and TRBJ1-5; 8 nucleotides line up with TRBD1. This CDR3 is built from 16 residues. Germline CDR1 KGHSH, CDR2 LQKENI. Trimming at V came to 0 bases and at J to 3 bases, leaving 4 bases not matched to a gene. In nucleotides, the CDR3 is TGTGCCAGCTCACCACCCGCCCAGGGGGCCAATCAGCCCCAGCATTTT. It specifies CASSPPAQGANQPQHF.

The CDR3 here is CASSGGAIQSYEQYF. The CDR3 bases are TGTGCCAGCAGCGGGGGGGCGATACAGTCCTACGAGCAGTACTTC. This chain links TRBV11-2 with TRBJ2-7, with D maybe TRBD2 (7 bases). V gave up 5 bases and J gave up 1 base, with 15 bases separating them. Looked up from germline, CDR1 is SGHAT and CDR2 is FQNNGV. This CDR3 spans 15 amino acids.

This clonotype was picked up many times. The genes are TRBV7-2 and TRBJ1-5; TRBD1 matches 8 bases. In germline, CDR1 is SGHTA, CDR2 FQGNSA. CDR3 length: 15 amino acids. Losses at the gene ends were 4 bases for V and 2 bases for J; bases not matched to a gene: 4. The CDR3 region is CASSSQTGGNQPQHF. CDR3 coding DNA: TGTGCCAGCAGCTCCCAGACAGGGGGCAATCAGCCCCAGCATTTT. Together with reference TRBV7-2 and TRBJ1-5, the CDR3 gives the full variable domain: GAGVSQSPSNKVTEKGKDVELRCDPISGHTALYWYRQSLGQGLEFLIYFQGNSAPDKSGLPSDRFSAERTGGSVSTLTIQRTQQEDSAVYLCASSSQTGGNQPQHFGDGTRLSIL.

The chain uses TRBV7-8 and TRBJ1-2; TRBD1 might be the D (5 bases). Trimming took 5 bases from V and 4 from J, leaving 14 bases between them. The CDR3 is made up of 14 amino acids. Germline values: CDR1 SGHVS, CDR2 FQNEAQ. Here the CDR3 reads CASSQHQGLYGYTF. CDR3 DNA: TGTGCCAGCAGCCAACACCAGGGACTCTATGGCTACACCTTC.

This clonotype was counted many times. The gene calls are TRBV19 and TRBJ1-2; TRBD1 is a possible D gene (6 bases). The CDR3 has 14 amino acids. With 3 bases removed from V and 3 bases from J, the gap between germline ends came to 11 bases. The germline gives CDR1 LNHDA, CDR2 SQIVND (reference sequence). CDR3 DNA sequence: TGTGCCAGTAGTATGGACAGACAGTACTATGGCTACACCTTC. Translation: CASSMDRQYYGYTF.

For this clonotype: Sequence at one end of the junction differs from germline and may be a read error. The CDR3 is CATAGTAGGEQSF. CDR3 in DNA: TGCGCCACCGCGGGAACGGCGGGAGGCGAGCAGTCCTTT. The chain links TRBV10-1 to TRBJ2-1, with 8 bases lining up with TRBD2. Germline V gene sequence: CDR1 WNHNN, CDR2 SYGVQD (reference sequence). There are 13 residues in the CDR3.

This clonotype was seen ten or more times. This chain connects TRBV7-3 to TRBJ1-6; 7 nucleotides match TRBD1. V lost 4 bases, J lost 9 bases, and 9 bases stayed unmatched. Germline loops: CDR1 SGHTA, CDR2 FQGTGA. CDR3 length equals 15 residues. This CDR3 reads CASSSTGAMGSPLHF. The DNA of the CDR3 is TGTGCCAGCAGCTCCACAGGGGCTATGGGTTCACCCCTCCACTTT.

V and J are TRBV29-1 and TRBJ1-1; 9 nucleotides align to TRBD1. CDR1 and CDR2 (germline): SQVTM, ANQGSEA. V shed 4 bases and J 1 base; nucleotides not matched to a gene: 7. This CDR3 is 15 amino acids long. CDR3 sequence (DNA): TGCAGCGTTGTACCCCGGACAGGGGCGAACACTGAAGCTTTCTTT. It codes for CSVVPRTGANTEAFF.

About this clonotype: One junction end disagrees with the germline gene, perhaps due to a read error. The chain combines TRBV2 with TRBJ2-7; unclear D gene. Germline lookup yields CDR1 SNHLY and CDR2 FYNNEI. The CDR3 sequence is 13 residues long. Written as DNA, the CDR3 is TGTGCCATCAGTGAGTCCGGACCCTACGAGCAGTACTTC. It is translated as CAISESGPYEQYF.

Worth noting for this clonotype: This may stem from a read error, because a much larger clone lies one nucleotide away. J is TRBJ2-7 and V is TRBV6-1; TRBD2 matches at 10 bases. Germline CDR1 reads MNHNS; CDR2 reads SASEGT. CDR3 length: 14 residues. The CDR3 DNA follows: TGTGCCAACAGTGAAGACAGCGGGAGGGCCAAGCAGTACTTC. Translating it yields CANSEDSGRAKQYF.